A few counts support the clone carrying this T cell receptor beta chain. Its antigen is as yet unknown. Relying on iRepertoire HTBI primers and Arm-PCR of CDR3 regions, the team built TCR beta libraries. TCRdb fed the multiplex PCR reads into MiXCR, producing one record per CDR3 protein. The sample records roughly 450,000 distinct CDR3 sequences, roughly 23% being singletons. These data belong to a study of regulatory T cells in long-lasting Graves disease. Study-wide background: A definition of persistent Graves' disease required over 5 years of antithyroid drugs plus positive TSH receptor antibodies. Findings and caveats of the study: There were preferences for TRBV28, TRBJ1-2 and TRBJ2-5 in persistent disease.

The V segment lost 1 base and the J segment 5 bases; nucleotides outside the gene matches: 8. The CDR3 spans 16 residues. Germline values: CDR1 SNHLY, CDR2 FYNNEI. Specified time point: persistent/refractory GD, antithyroid drugs over 5 years with positive TRAb. Researchers made the TCR library from RNA that was extracted from PBMCs. This specimen was peripheral blood mononuclear cells (PBMCs), taken when the disease was refractory, from a patient treated with antithyroid drugs. The chain uses TRBV2 and TRBJ2-1, with 7 nucleotides matching TRBD1. The sequence was collected from a female donor with Graves disease. The CDR3 DNA follows: TGTGCCAGCAGTGAAGAGCCGGGACAGAGCCACAATGAGCAGTTCTTC. It encodes CASSEEPGQSHNEQFF. Full variable domain (remainder filled in from reference TRBV2 and TRBJ2-1): EPEVTQTPSHQVTQMGQEVILRCVPISNHLYFYWYRQILGQKVEFLVSFYNNEISEKSEIFDDQFSVERPDGSNFTLKIRSTKLEDSAMYFCASSEEPGQSHNEQFFGPGTRLTVL.